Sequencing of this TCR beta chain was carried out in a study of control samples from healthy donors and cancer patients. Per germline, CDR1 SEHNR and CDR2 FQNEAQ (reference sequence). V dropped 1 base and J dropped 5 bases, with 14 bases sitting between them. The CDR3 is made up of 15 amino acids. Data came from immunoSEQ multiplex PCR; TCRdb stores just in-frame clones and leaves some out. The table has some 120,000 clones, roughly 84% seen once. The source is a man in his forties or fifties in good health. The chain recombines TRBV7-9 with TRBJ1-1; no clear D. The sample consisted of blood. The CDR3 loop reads CASSLGGRRGTEAFF. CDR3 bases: TGTGCCAGCAGCTTAGGCGGCAGGAGAGGGACTGAAGCTTTCTTT.